Listed here are 23 T cell receptor beta chains from one sample, sequenced in a study of blood T cell repertoires in COVID-19. Sequencing used immunoSEQ multiplex PCR; TCRdb keeps in-frame clones, though not all of them. In the table there are around 87,000 clones, roughly nine tenths of which are singletons. The material sequenced was peripheral blood. These TCRs come from a man in his fifties or sixties with acute or convalescent COVID-19.

This chain uses TRBV7-9 with TRBJ1-2; D remains unclear. The germline V gene encodes CDR1 SEHNR and CDR2 FQNEAQ (reference sequence). V dropped 1 base and J dropped 3 bases, with 9 bases sitting between them. The CDR3 contains 14 residues. CDR3 coding DNA: TGTGCCAGCAGCTTAGATATGGCTGACTATGGCTACACCTTC. Its translation: CASSLDMADYGYTF.

The chain couples TRBV30 to TRBJ2-1; 7 bases align to TRBD1. V lost 0 bases, J lost 10 bases, and 6 bases stayed unmatched. The CDR3 extends over 13 amino acids. Per the germline V gene, CDR1 is GTSNPN and CDR2 is SVGIG (reference sequence). CDR3 bases: TGTGCCTGGAGTGTACAGGGGATTAGAGAGCAGTTCTTC. Protein: CAWSVQGIREQFF.

This chain uses TRBV19 with TRBJ2-2, with D tentatively TRBD1 (6 bases). The CDR3 runs 14 residues. CDR1 is LNHDA and CDR2 is SQIVND in the germline V gene (reference sequence). Trimming shortened V by 2 bases and J by 4 bases, and 8 bases separated the two germline ends. This chain's CDR3 is CASSIIRGTGELFF. CDR3 DNA sequence: TGTGCCAGTAGTATAATCAGGGGCACCGGGGAGCTGTTTTTT. The full variable domain, rest sourced from reference TRBV19 and TRBJ2-2, is DGGITQSPKYLFRKEGQNVTLSCEQNLNHDAMYWYRQDPGQGLRLIYYSQIVNDFQKGDIAEGYSVSREKKESFPLTVTSAQKNPTAFYLCASSIIRGTGELFFGEGSRLTVL.

This clone was seen a single time. The chain is built from TRBV5-6 and TRBJ1-1; D unresolved. This CDR3 spans 13 amino acids. Between the trimmed V and J ends, which lost 0 bases and 4 bases, there was a span of 7 bases. Germline V gene lookup returns CDR1 SGHDT and CDR2 YYEEEE. The CDR3 nucleotides read TGTGCCAGCAGCTTGGATCATTCCACTGAAGCTTTCTTT. The encoded protein is CASSLDHSTEAFF.

This chain joins TRBV29-1 and TRBJ1-4, with D hard to call. V lost 6 bases to trimming and J lost 0 bases, with 11 bases between them. CDR1 is SQVTM, CDR2 ANQGSEA, per germline. The CDR3 covers 14 residues. CDR3 bases: TGCAGCGTCAGCTTACGGGCAACTAATGAAAAACTGTTTTTT. Translated, it gives CSVSLRATNEKLFF.

This chain links TRBV7-7 with TRBJ2-5; 8 bases line up with TRBD1. Germline lookup yields CDR1 SSHAT and CDR2 FNYEAQ (reference sequence). This CDR3 has 14 amino acids. V lost 5 bases, J lost 3 bases, and 5 bases stayed unmatched. Written as DNA, the CDR3 is TGTGCCAGCAGCCCACCGGGACAGGAAGAGACCCAGTACTTC. Its translation is CASSPPGQEETQYF.

The J gene is TRBJ2-1, the V gene TRBV6-5; 10 bases are shared with TRBD2. Germline CDR1 is MNHEY and CDR2 is SVGAGI. The V segment lost 0 bases and the J segment 6 bases; nucleotides outside the gene matches: 5. This CDR3 contains 16 residues. This chain's CDR3 is CASSYSRLAGVNEQFF. CDR3 in DNA: TGTGCCAGCAGTTACTCGAGGCTAGCGGGGGTCAATGAGCAGTTCTTC.

This chain joins TRBV4-1 and TRBJ2-5; 11 nucleotides align to TRBD2. CDR1 MGHRA and CDR2 YSYEKL come from the germline V gene. With 5 bases clipped from V and 0 bases from J, the junction kept 2 bases outside the gene matches. The CDR3 is 15 amino acids. The CDR3 nucleotides are TGCGCCAGCAGCTCTAGCGGGGGGTACCAAGAGACCCAGTACTTC. Its protein product is CASSSSGGYQETQYF.

The chain employs TRBV5-1 and TRBJ1-1; TRBD1 aligns across 9 bases. After removal of 3 bases from V and 3 bases from J, the junction contained 9 bases not matched to a gene. This CDR3 region has 16 residues. Germline CDR1 is SGHRS and CDR2 is YFSETQ. The CDR3 coding sequence is TGCGCCAGCAGCTGGGGACAGGGTATTTTGTACACTGAAGCTTTCTTT. It codes for CASSWGQGILYTEAFF.

This rearrangement joins TRBV30 to TRBJ1-2, with D unresolved. Germline lookup yields CDR1 GTSNPN and CDR2 SVGIG (reference sequence). The CDR3 spans 11 residues. The CDR3 DNA is TGTGGACGGGAGGATAACTATGGCTACACCTTC. Translated: CGREDNYGYTF.

The gene calls are TRBV6-5 and TRBJ1-2; D perhaps matches TRBD1 (6 bases). Per germline, CDR1 MNHEY and CDR2 SVGAGI. This CDR3 region has 14 residues. Trimming took 6 bases from V and 8 from J, leaving 19 bases between them. CDR3 residues: CASSSLGGTGGYTF. CDR3 nucleotide sequence: TGTGCCAGCAGCTCATTAGGGGGTACTGGAGGCTACACCTTC.

The sample holds one count of this clone. This sequence joins TRBV6-5 and TRBJ1-2; no definite D call. The CDR3 consists of 11 residues. Per the germline V gene, CDR1 is MNHEY and CDR2 is SVGAGI. V was cut by 8 bases and J by 3 bases, with 7 bases left in between. CDR3 nucleotide sequence: TGTGCCAGCTTTGGAGACTATGGCTACACCTTC. This sequence encodes CASFGDYGYTF.

V is TRBV28 and J is TRBJ1-1; 7 nucleotides align to TRBD1. This CDR3 is built from 17 residues. V lost 4 bases to trimming and J lost 3 bases; unmatched junction nucleotides: 14. Per germline, CDR1 MDHEN and CDR2 SYDVKM. This chain's CDR3 is CASSSVLGGRRDTEAFF. The CDR3 DNA reads as TGTGCCAGCAGTTCCGTGTTAGGGGGCAGAAGAGACACTGAAGCTTTCTTT.

V is TRBV10-3 and J is TRBJ2-2; TRBD1 aligns across 8 bases. Germline V CDR1 and CDR2: ENHRY, SYGVKD. The CDR3 is made up of 15 amino acids. Unmatched junction bases numbered 6, after V lost 7 bases and J lost 2 bases. The CDR3 sequence: CAIMSGQGNTGELFF. CDR3 nucleotide sequence: TGTGCCATCATGAGCGGACAGGGAAACACCGGGGAGCTGTTTTTT.

The chain has TRBV2 and TRBJ1-4, with 8 bases identical to TRBD1. The CDR3 has 19 residues. The V gene end was trimmed by 6 bases and the J gene end by 7 bases; junction bases not matched to a gene: 22. CDR1 is SNHLY, CDR2 FYNNEI, per germline. The CDR3 bases are TGTGCCAGCAGCCCAACACCGGGACAGGTCCATGTTGATAGTGAAAAACTGTTTTTT. Amino acids: CASSPTPGQVHVDSEKLFF.

The genes are TRBV29-1 and TRBJ2-7; D may be TRBD1 (5 bases). The germline CDR1 and CDR2 sequences are SQVTM and ANQGSEA. There are 14 residues in the CDR3. Trimming took 3 bases from V and 5 from J, leaving 17 bases between them. Written as DNA, the CDR3 is TGCAGCGTTGAGCGAAGGCAGGGAAGTAACGAGCAGTACTTC. It translates to CSVERRQGSNEQYF.

This clone was observed a handful of times. The chain recombines TRBV27 with TRBJ2-7; 7 bases match TRBD1. The CDR3 loop spans 14 amino acids. CDR1 MNHEY and CDR2 SMNVEV come from the germline V gene (reference sequence). The V and J ends lost 4 bases and 2 bases, in that order; junction bases with no gene match: 5. DNA of the CDR3: TGTGCCAGCAGTTCACAGGGGATGCCCTACGAGCAGTACTTC. Its translation: CASSSQGMPYEQYF.

The chain is built from TRBV7-3 and TRBJ1-6; D possibly corresponds to TRBD1 (6 bases). The CDR3 extends over 16 amino acids. Germline V gene data show CDR1 as SGHTA and CDR2 as FQGTGA. Trimming left V 5 bases short and J 5 bases short, with 16 bases between. The CDR3 sequence: CASSLGPTGNNSPLHF. CDR3 DNA sequence: TGTGCCAGCAGCCTCGGCCCGACAGGAAATAATTCACCCCTCCACTTT. Drawing the rest from reference TRBV7-3 and TRBJ1-6, the complete variable domain is GAGVSQTPSNKVTEKGKYVELRCDPISGHTALYWYRQSLGQGPEFLIYFQGTGAADDSGLPNDRFFAVRPEGSVSTLKIQRTERGDSAVYLCASSLGPTGNNSPLHFGNGTRLTVT.

This chain connects TRBV7-7 to TRBJ2-5; TRBD1 matches at 8 bases. This CDR3 is built from 16 residues. Germline lookup yields CDR1 SSHAT and CDR2 FNYEAQ (reference sequence). Germline trimming cut 5 bases from V and 4 bases from J; bases unmatched to any gene: 12. CDR3 region: CASSHRQGRFGETQYF. The CDR3 region has the DNA TGTGCCAGCAGCCATCGACAGGGGAGGTTTGGAGAGACCCAGTACTTC.

V is TRBV7-3 and J is TRBJ2-3; 11 bases map to TRBD2. The V and J ends lost 3 bases and 3 bases, in that order; junction bases with no gene match: 5. The germline gives CDR1 SGHTA, CDR2 FQGTGA. This CDR3 is built from 16 residues. The CDR3 spells CASSFSGGARTDTQYF. In DNA, the CDR3 is TGTGCCAGCAGCTTTAGCGGGGGGGCGAGAACAGATACGCAGTATTTT.

The rearrangement links TRBV6-6 to TRBJ2-7; D may be TRBD1 (6 bases). The CDR3 loop spans 11 amino acids. V shed 7 bases and J shed 7 bases, with 11 bases lying between them. Germline assignment: CDR1 MNHNY and CDR2 SVGAGI (reference sequence). The chain's CDR3 is CASKGVREQYV. CDR3 nucleotide sequence: TGTGCCAGCAAGGGGGTGAGGGAGCAGTACGTC.

This chain uses TRBV9 with TRBJ1-4; 7 bases fit TRBD1. CDR3 length: 16 amino acids. Germline CDR1 SGDLS, CDR2 YYNGEE. V gave up 2 bases and J gave up 6 bases; unmatched junction bases: 10. For the CDR3, the DNA is TGTGCCAGCAGCGTGGGAACGACAGGGAGTCATGAAAAACTGTTTTTT. Its protein is CASSVGTTGSHEKLFF.

The rearrangement links TRBV6-5 to TRBJ1-2, with D possibly matching TRBD1 (6 bases). Germline V gene data show CDR1 as MNHEY and CDR2 as SVGAGI. The CDR3 has 13 amino acids. The germline V and J ends were trimmed by 5 bases and 1 base, with 8 bases remaining between them. The CDR3 region has the DNA TGTGCCAGCAGTAACAGGGATAACTATGGCTACACCTTC. This codes for CASSNRDNYGYTF.